This passage covers 25 T cell receptor beta chains from one sample sequenced in a study of shared clonotypes between healthy human individuals (dated by TCRdb to the early 2020s). Library method: the immunoSEQ multiplex PCR assay. What TCRdb holds here is the immuneACCESS table cut down to in-frame rearrangements. Part of the clones is not present; checked against another copy, under half of the missing clones reflect an unresolved V gene, and the others are unexplained. The sample table records about 560,000 clones; just over 75% of these occur just once. About 11% of the sample is taken by the ten largest. The sample taken for sequencing was PBMCs. The origin of the receptors is a woman in her forties in good health. Some clones in this sample may be carry-over from other donors' samples.

This chain links TRBV15 with TRBJ2-3, with D unresolved. The CDR3 runs 16 residues. CDR1 and CDR2 (germline): LNHNV, YYDKDF (reference sequence). The V gene lost 2 bases and the J gene lost 0 bases, with 12 bases spanning the gap. The CDR3: CATSRTPGSSTDTQYF. The DNA of the CDR3 is TGTGCCACCAGCAGAACACCGGGCTCTAGCACAGATACGCAGTATTTT. Full variable domain (outside the CDR3, taken from reference TRBV15 and TRBJ2-3): DAMVIQNPRYQVTQFGKPVTLSCSQTLNHNVMYWYQQKSSQAPKLLFHYYDKDFNNEADTPDNFQSRRPNTSFCFLDIRSPGLGDTAMYLCATSRTPGSSTDTQYFGPGTRLTVL.

The chain links TRBV18 to TRBJ2-6; D is undetermined. V was pared by 2 bases and J by 0 bases, with 5 bases between. Germline assignment: CDR1 KGHSH and CDR2 LQKENI. The CDR3 has 15 residues. CDR3 sequence (DNA): TGTGCCAGCTCACCAACCAGCTCTGGGGCCAACGTCCTGACTTTC. Translation: CASSPTSSGANVLTF.

The CDR3 bases are TGTGCCAGCAGCAGAGACAGGGCAAGCTCCTACGAGCAGTACTTC. Protein product: CASSRDRASSYEQYF. The rearrangement uses TRBV6-5 and TRBJ2-7; 7 bases map to TRBD1. There are 15 residues in the CDR3. V gave up 6 bases and J gave up 0 bases; unmatched junction bases: 8. Germline CDR1 reads MNHEY; CDR2 reads SVGAGI.

This chain links TRBV7-2 with TRBJ1-2; TRBD1 is a possible D gene (5 bases). Looked up from germline, CDR1 is SGHTA and CDR2 is FQGNSA. This CDR3 contains 14 residues. V was trimmed by 0 bases and J by 6 bases, leaving 11 bases between them. CDR3 DNA sequence: TGTGCCAGCAGCTTAGCGCTAGAGACAGATGGCTACACCTTC. It codes for CASSLALETDGYTF.

On this clone itself: This CDR3 is also generated by other DNA sequences in the sample. The V call is TRBV18, the J call TRBJ2-7, with D possibly being TRBD1 or TRBD2 (5 bases each). This CDR3 contains 15 residues. Trimming removed 3 bases from V and 0 bases from J, with 12 bases in between. From germline, CDR1 is KGHSH and CDR2 LQKENI. The DNA of the CDR3 is TGTGCCAGCTCACCCGGGACCTCCAGCTCCTACGAGCAGTACTTC. Encoded protein: CASSPGTSSSYEQYF.

This clone has just one count. V usage is TRBV5-1 and J usage is TRBJ2-2; unclear D gene. Trimming cost V 0 bases and J 4 bases, with 10 bases left between them. The CDR3 has 15 residues. CDR1 and CDR2 (germline): SGHRS, YFSETQ. CDR3 in DNA: TGCGCCAGCAGCTTGGCGTACCTGGGCACCGGGGAGCTGTTTTTT. Its protein is CASSLAYLGTGELFF.

This sequence joins TRBV27 and TRBJ2-1; 14 nucleotides line up with TRBD2. CDR3 length: 15 amino acids. Per the germline V gene, CDR1 is MNHEY and CDR2 is SMNVEV (reference sequence). V was clipped by 4 bases and J by 6 bases; unmatched bases: 2. In DNA, the CDR3 is TGTGCCAGCAGTTCCGGGACTAGCGGGAGCAATGAGCAGTTCTTC. Amino acids: CASSSGTSGSNEQFF.

As regards this clone: A far more abundant clone sits one base away, making this likely a read error. The genes are TRBV9 and TRBJ2-5; possibly TRBD1 for D (6 bases). The CDR3 has 13 residues. Germline V gene sequence: CDR1 SGDLS, CDR2 YYNGEE. CDR3 in amino acids: CANSAQGGETQYF. In DNA, the CDR3 is TGTGCCAACAGCGCACAGGGCGGGGAGACCCAGTACTTC.

In this sample, this clone turned up once. The chain couples TRBV7-2 to TRBJ2-1, with D possibly matching TRBD2 (5 bases). CDR3 size: 17 residues. V was shortened by 6 bases and J by 10 bases, with 28 bases between the two germline ends. CDR1 is SGHTA, CDR2 FQGNSA, per germline. CDR3 sequence: CASRARAAFLSWEEQFF. The CDR3 bases are TGTGCCAGCAGGGCACGGGCCGCCTTCCTGAGTTGGGAGGAGCAGTTCTTC.

The CDR3: CASSTTAGELFF. The CDR3 DNA is TGTGCCAGCAGCACAACCGCGGGGGAGCTGTTTTTT. This rearrangement joins TRBV11-3 to TRBJ2-2; D uncertain. Per the germline V gene, CDR1 is SGHNT and CDR2 is YENEEA. The V gene lost 5 bases and the J gene lost 8 bases, with 9 bases spanning the gap. This CDR3 comprises 12 residues.

V and J are TRBV6-1 and TRBJ1-5, with D possibly being TRBD1 (5 bases). The CDR3 is 15 residues long. Germline lookup yields CDR1 MNHNS and CDR2 SASEGT. V was shortened by 7 bases and J by 4 bases, with 17 bases between the two germline ends. The DNA of the CDR3 is TGTGCCAGCACTCCAACAGGTCGCCCAAATCAGCCCCAGCATTTT. This gives the protein CASTPTGRPNQPQHF.

V and J are TRBV7-2 and TRBJ2-3; 14 bases agree with TRBD2. Trimming took 5 bases from V and 4 from J; bases not matched to a gene: 8. CDR1 and CDR2 from the germline V gene are SGHTA and FQGNSA. The CDR3 length is 17 residues. As DNA, the CDR3 is TGTGCCAGCAGCCCCGGGACTAGCGGGAGTCTGCCAGATACGCAGTATTTT. This gives the protein CASSPGTSGSLPDTQYF.

The chain uses TRBV28 and TRBJ1-2, with a tentative D call TRBD1 (5 bases). CDR1 and CDR2 (germline): MDHEN, SYDVKM. The V end lost 4 bases, the J end lost 7 bases, and 13 bases lay between the germline ends. The CDR3 contains 13 residues. The CDR3 region is CASSSPGWGGYTF. The CDR3 DNA sequence: TGTGCCAGCAGTTCGCCAGGGTGGGGTGGCTACACCTTC.

DNA of the CDR3: TGTGCCAGCAGTCCCATAGGGAATGAGCAGTTCTTC. Translating gives CASSPIGNEQFF. The chain uses TRBV2 and TRBJ2-1; D gene uncertain. V was shortened by 5 bases and J by 7 bases, with 9 bases between the two germline ends. The CDR3 is 12 residues long. Germline V gene data show CDR1 as SNHLY and CDR2 as FYNNEI.

This clone has a handful of counts. Other DNA variants within this sample encode the same CDR3. The chain uses TRBV9 and TRBJ2-5; the match to TRBD2 covers 16 bases. The CDR3 covers 16 residues. The germline V gene has CDR1 SGDLS and CDR2 YYNGEE. V was clipped by 3 bases and J by 3 bases; unmatched bases: 2. The CDR3 DNA reads TGTGCCAGCAGCGCCGGGACTAGCGGGAGGGAAGAGACCCAGTACTTC. Its protein is CASSAGTSGREETQYF.

The genes are TRBV28 and TRBJ1-5; D may be TRBD1 (5 bases). The CDR3 is 17 amino acids. Trimming took off 5 bases at V and 0 bases at J, with 17 bases between the two ends. Germline-derived CDR1 and CDR2 are MDHEN and SYDVKM. CDR3: CASSGGGVFYSNQPQHF. The CDR3 region has the DNA TGTGCCAGCAGTGGGGGTGGGGTGTTCTATAGCAATCAGCCCCAGCATTTT.

This clone was picked up one time. The sample has other DNA sequences that encode this CDR3 too. The rearrangement uses TRBV30 and TRBJ1-4; D call uncertain. The CDR3 is 13 residues long. Germline values: CDR1 GTSNPN, CDR2 SVGIG (reference sequence). The V end was cut by 0 bases, the J end by 5 bases, with 7 bases between. The CDR3 DNA reads as TGTGCCTGGAGTGTACAAGGGAATGAAAAACTGTTTTTT. This sequence encodes CAWSVQGNEKLFF. Drawing the rest from reference TRBV30 and TRBJ1-4, the complete variable domain is SQTIHQWPATLVQPVGSPLSLECTVEGTSNPNLYWYRQAAGRGLQLLFYSVGIGQISSEVPQNLSASRPQDRQFILSSKKLLLSDSGFYLCAWSVQGNEKLFFGSGTQLSVL.

This sequence joins TRBV4-1 and TRBJ1-5; D might be TRBD1 (5 bases). V dropped 2 bases and J dropped 3 bases, with 11 bases sitting between them. The CDR3 is 15 residues long. Germline V gene data show CDR1 as MGHRA and CDR2 as YSYEKL. CDR3 in DNA: TGCGCCAGCAGCCAACCCGACAGAAACAATCAGCCCCAGCATTTT. Protein: CASSQPDRNNQPQHF.

The rearrangement uses TRBV2 and TRBJ2-5; D gene ambiguous. V was trimmed by 3 bases and J by 5 bases, leaving 7 bases between them. Germline assignment: CDR1 SNHLY and CDR2 FYNNEI. CDR3 size: 12 residues. The chain's CDR3 is CASSEAKETQYF. The CDR3 DNA sequence: TGTGCCAGCAGTGAGGCGAAGGAGACCCAGTACTTC.

This chain uses TRBV7-2 with TRBJ2-2; D remains ambiguous. V was clipped by 2 bases and J by 3 bases, with 7 bases between them. Germline values: CDR1 SGHTA, CDR2 FQGNSA. The CDR3 contains 14 residues. CDR3 nucleotides: TGTGCCAGCAGCTTACGCAGGCACACCGGGGAGCTGTTTTTT. It is translated as CASSLRRHTGELFF.

Concerning this clone: A much larger clone sits a single nucleotide away, making a read error possible. Distinct nucleotide sequences in the sample also encode this CDR3. The gene calls are TRBV30 and TRBJ1-5, with 7 bases aligning to TRBD1. CDR3 size: 15 residues. The V gene's germline CDR1 is GTSNPN and CDR2 SVGIG (reference sequence). Trimming removed 5 bases from V and 4 bases from J; junction bases left unmatched: 11. The CDR3: CAWGDSEYSNQPQHF. The CDR3 region has the DNA TGTGCCTGGGGGGACAGCGAGTATAGTAATCAGCCCCAGCATTTT.

The chain carries TRBV9 and TRBJ2-7; 7 nucleotides agree with TRBD2. The CDR3 extends over 14 amino acids. The V gene end was trimmed by 0 bases and the J gene end by 2 bases; junction bases not matched to a gene: 2. CDR1 SGDLS and CDR2 YYNGEE come from the germline V gene. This CDR3 reads CASSVGDYTYEQYF. The CDR3 nucleotides are TGTGCCAGCAGCGTAGGGGACTATACCTACGAGCAGTACTTC.

The genes are TRBV5-5 and TRBJ2-6, with D perhaps TRBD1 (6 bases). This CDR3 region has 17 residues. V was trimmed by 5 bases and J by 1 base, leaving 16 bases between them. CDR1 is SGHKS and CDR2 is YYEKEE in the germline V gene (reference sequence). CDR3 coding DNA: TGTGCCAGCAGGCTCGGGACATATACATCTGGGGCCAACGTCCTGACTTTC. This encodes CASRLGTYTSGANVLTF.

The chain combines TRBV19 with TRBJ2-3; D remains ambiguous. V lost 7 bases, J lost 6 bases, and 14 bases lay in between. The CDR3 has 13 residues. The germline V gene has CDR1 LNHDA and CDR2 SQIVND (reference sequence). The CDR3 here is CASIPRDGDTQYF. The CDR3 DNA follows: TGTGCCAGTATCCCTAGGGATGGGGATACGCAGTATTTT.

The chain recombines TRBV7-2 with TRBJ2-3, with D unclear. The CDR3 loop spans 13 amino acids. The germline V gene has CDR1 SGHTA and CDR2 FQGNSA. V shed 5 bases and J shed 1 base, with 7 bases lying between them. CDR3 bases: TGTGCCAGCAGCCCGGCGGGCACAGATACGCAGTATTTT. Its translation is CASSPAGTDTQYF.